This T cell receptor beta chain appears in the sequencing data of a study of prognosis after radiotherapy for stage I lung cancer. About the research overall: The authors enrolled stage I non-small cell lung cancer patients between April 2018 and early 2019. About seven patients had tumors that were squamous cell carcinoma, and more than ten had adenocarcinoma.

This clonotype has at least ten counts. Its antigen is undetermined. CT and PET/CT showed node-negative disease in all patients, who had no prior chemotherapy, radiotherapy or other malignancies. Whole-study findings and limits: Differences in TRBV and TRBJ gene usage were reportedly observed between patients with and without metastases.

Two-round multiplex PCR on genomic DNA was the method by which TCR beta CDR3 was amplified. First-round PCR employed TRBV- and TRBJ-specific primers for each gene. One entry per CDR3 protein, called by TCRdb with MiXCR from the multiplex PCR reads. The sample includes around 27,000 distinct CDR3 sequences, around 30% of them seen just once. The source was PBMCs, collected before or after stereotactic body radiation therapy (not recorded which). The origin of this receptor is a donor aged 50 or older with non-small cell lung cancer.

The CDR3 DNA reads TGTGCCAGCACGTCCGGGGCCTCCTACGAGCAGTACTTC. As protein: CASTSGASYEQYF. The V gene is TRBV6-1, the J gene TRBJ2-7, with D perhaps being TRBD1 or TRBD2 (5 bases each). The CDR3 extends over 13 amino acids. Trimming took 7 bases from V and 0 from J, leaving 10 bases between them. Germline lookup yields CDR1 MNHNS and CDR2 SASEGT.